Listed below are T cell receptor beta chains from one sample, sequenced in a study of blood T cell repertoires in COVID-19. The data were produced by immunoSEQ multiplex PCR, yet TCRdb's version contains in-frame clones alone and is incomplete. This sample yields about 140,000 clones, of which roughly four fifths are seen a single time; 3.5% to 5% belongs to the top ten. Sequencing used peripheral blood. These receptors originate from a woman older than 75 with active or convalescent COVID-19. Each CDR3 is given with its conserved first and last residue. D genes are given only for firm matches. Expanded clones are given a class, and other clones once, few, many or no size at all.

>TRBV19|16|-|TRBJ2-2|many
CASSIFLTQFYGELFF
TGTGCCAGTAGTATATTCTTAACCCAATTCTACGGGGAGCTGTTTTTT
>TRBV3-1/TRBV3-2|18|-|TRBJ1-1|-
CASSQGSARGRGGTEAFF
TGTGCCAGCAGCCAAGGTTCAGCGCGGGGGCGGGGTGGGACTGAAGCTTTCTTT
>TRBV6-6|15|TRBD2|TRBJ2-4|-
CASSMSGGLGNIQYF
TGTGCCAGCAGCATGTCGGGGGGGCTCGGAAACATTCAGTACTTC
>TRBV11-2|13|-|TRBJ1-6|-
CASSLPGYSPLHF
TGTGCCAGCAGCCTACCAGGGTATTCACCCCTCCACTTT
>TRBV5-1|19|TRBD2|TRBJ2-3|-
CASSLVWPSGGISTDTQYF
TGCGCCAGCAGCTTGGTTTGGCCTAGCGGGGGGATTAGCACAGATACGCAGTATTTT
>TRBV28|15|-|TRBJ2-2|-
CASSLRAQNTGELFF
TGTGCCAGCAGTTTGCGGGCCCAAAACACCGGGGAGCTGTTTTTT
>TRBV6-2/TRBV6-3|18|-|TRBJ1-2|-
CASSYPYSGSRGVYGYTF
TGTGCCAGCAGTTACCCCTATTCGGGATCGCGGGGTGTCTATGGCTACACCTTC
>TRBV9|14|TRBD1|TRBJ1-2|-
CASSLRTGFNRYTF
TGTGCCAGCAGCCTCCGGACAGGGTTTAACCGCTACACCTTC
>TRBV5-5|16|TRBD1|TRBJ1-2|-
CASSPDGTGLRDGYTF
TGTGCCAGCAGCCCGGATGGGACAGGATTAAGGGATGGCTACACCTTC
>TRBV3-1/TRBV3-2|16|-|TRBJ2-1|once
CASSPPALSSYNEQFF
TGTGCCAGCAGCCCCCCCGCCCTAAGCTCCTACAATGAGCAGTTCTTC
>TRBV28|14|TRBD2|TRBJ2-3|-
CASGAGGSTDTQYF
TGTGCCAGCGGGGCGGGAGGTTCCACAGATACGCAGTATTTT
>TRBV9|15|-|TRBJ1-1|-
CASSVGSARATEAFF
TGTGCCAGCAGCGTAGGGTCCGCGAGGGCCACTGAAGCTTTCTTT
>TRBV19|13|-|TRBJ1-2|-
CASSSNRETGYTF
TGTGCCAGTAGTTCGAACAGGGAAACTGGCTACACCTTC
>TRBV6-5|13|-|TRBJ1-2|-
CASSQDRAYGYTF
TGTGCCAGCAGCCAGGACAGAGCATATGGCTACACCTTC
>TRBV3-1/TRBV3-2|17|TRBD2|TRBJ2-1|-
CASSQRVGGGFGNEQFF
TGTGCCAGCAGCCAACGGGTCGGGGGGGGGTTTGGCAATGAGCAGTTCTTC
>TRBV19|14|TRBD1|TRBJ1-1|-
CASSAGQGFSEAFF
TGTGCCAGTAGTGCGGGACAGGGCTTTTCTGAAGCTTTCTTT
>TRBV5-1|15|TRBD1|TRBJ1-2|-
CASSERQGGNYGYTF
TGCGCCAGCAGCGAACGACAGGGGGGGAACTATGGCTACACCTTC
>TRBV3-1/TRBV3-2|17|TRBD2|TRBJ2-3|-
CASSQPGAGGGTDTQYF
TGTGCCAGCAGCCAGCCAGGAGCGGGGGGCGGGACAGATACGCAGTATTTT
>TRBV7-3|13|-|TRBJ1-1|-
CASSPRGNTEAFF
TGTGCCAGCAGCCCCAGGGGGAACACTGAAGCTTTCTTT
>TRBV5-1|13|-|TRBJ1-5|once
CASSSGGNQLQHF
TGCGCCAGCAGCTCGGGGGGCAATCAGCTCCAGCATTTT
>TRBV6-5|16|-|TRBJ1-3|few
CASSYSTARAGNTIYF
TGTGCCAGCAGTTACTCGACGGCCAGGGCTGGAAACACCATATATTTT
>TRBV9|15|-|TRBJ2-5|few
CASSVGSAGAETQYF
TGTGCCAGCAGCGTAGGTTCGGCGGGGGCGGAGACCCAGTACTTC
>TRBV13|13|-|TRBJ1-2|-
CASSLGNYYGYTF
TGTGCCAGCAGCTTAGGAAACTACTATGGCTACACCTTC
>TRBV9|14|-|TRBJ1-5|-
CASSVTGRNQPQHF
TGTGCCAGCAGCGTAACAGGGAGAAATCAGCCCCAGCATTTT
>TRBV9|14|-|TRBJ2-3|-
CASSATRMTDTQYF
TGTGCCAGCAGCGCGACTAGAATGACCGATACGCAGTATTTT
>TRBV3-1/TRBV3-2|15|-|TRBJ2-3|-
CASSQATGVTDTQYF
TGTGCCAGCAGCCAAGCCACGGGGGTCACAGATACGCAGTATTTT
>TRBV6-2/TRBV6-3|15|TRBD1|TRBJ1-1|few
CASSLGTGADTEAFF
TGTGCCAGCAGTCTCGGGACAGGGGCGGACACTGAAGCTTTCTTT
>TRBV4-2|15|TRBD1|TRBJ2-3|-
CASSQPGQVDYTQYF
TGTGCCAGCAGCCAGCCGGGACAGGTTGATTATACGCAGTATTTT
>TRBV7-9|14|-|TRBJ1-1|-
CASSSNGRGTEAFF
TGTGCCAGCAGCTCGAACGGTAGAGGCACTGAAGCTTTCTTT
>TRBV6-1|16|TRBD1|TRBJ2-7|many
CASSARQGAAAYEQYF
TGTGCCAGCAGTGCCCGACAGGGGGCCGCAGCCTACGAGCAGTACTTC
>TRBV6-1|17|-|TRBJ1-5|-
CASSEARVGYSNQPQHF
TGTGCCAGCAGTGAAGCGAGGGTTGGCTATAGCAATCAGCCCCAGCATTTT
>TRBV30|13|-|TRBJ2-3|-
CAWKWEAWGTQYF
TGTGCCTGGAAGTGGGAGGCTTGGGGTACGCAGTATTTT
>TRBV15|17|-|TRBJ1-5|once
CATSRRGGRGSNQPQHF
TGTGCCACCAGCAGAAGAGGGGGGCGGGGGAGCAATCAGCCCCAGCATTTT
>TRBV4-1|16|-|TRBJ1-2|few
CASSQATGSRMHGYTF
TGCGCCAGCAGCCAAGCCACAGGGTCCAGAATGCATGGCTACACCTTC
>TRBV30|17|-|TRBJ2-3|-
CAWSRSGGQGLADTQYF
TGTGCCTGGAGTCGAAGCGGGGGACAGGGACTCGCAGATACGCAGTATTTT
>TRBV7-9|16|TRBD1|TRBJ1-2|-
CASSTRVDRGNYGYTF
TGTGCCAGCAGCACAAGAGTGGACAGGGGGAACTATGGCTACACCTTC
>TRBV7-9|14|-|TRBJ2-1|few
CASSLQGTANEQFF
TGTGCCAGCAGCTTACAGGGGACCGCCAATGAGCAGTTCTTC
>TRBV6-5|13|-|TRBJ1-5|-
CASRTGFFQPQHF
TGTGCCAGCAGGACAGGCTTTTTTCAGCCCCAGCATTTT
>TRBV4-1|19|TRBD1|TRBJ2-2|-
CASSQERRQGAPGTGELFF
TGCGCCAGCAGCCAAGAGAGGAGACAGGGGGCGCCGGGCACCGGGGAGCTGTTTTTT
>TRBV6-6|15|TRBD1|TRBJ1-6|-
CASGETGAYNSPLHF
TGTGCCAGCGGGGAGACAGGGGCATATAATTCACCCCTCCACTTT
>TRBV5-4|13|TRBD1|TRBJ1-2|-
CASSLDRGYGYTF
TGTGCCAGCAGCTTGGACAGGGGATATGGCTACACCTTC
>TRBV3-1/TRBV3-2|16|-|TRBJ1-3|-
CASSQGIGLSGNTIYF
TGTGCCAGCAGCCAAGGCATTGGACTCTCTGGAAACACCATATATTTT
>TRBV6-1|14|-|TRBJ2-1|once
CASSDGLFIHEQFF
TGTGCCAGCAGTGATGGACTGTTTATCCATGAGCAGTTCTTC
>TRBV5-6|16|-|TRBJ1-1|-
CASSSWGGSSITEAFF
TGTGCCAGCAGCTCATGGGGAGGGAGTTCGATCACTGAAGCTTTCTTT
>TRBV5-1|16|TRBD2|TRBJ2-1|few
CASSVNIAGEGDEQFF
TGCGCCAGCAGCGTCAATATAGCGGGGGAGGGTGATGAGCAGTTCTTC
>TRBV5-1|15|TRBD1|TRBJ2-7|-
CASSLSGTGDYEQYF
TGCGCCAGCAGCTTGAGTGGGACAGGGGATTACGAGCAGTACTTC
>TRBV7-3|18|-|TRBJ1-2|-
CASSLVAGSPLTNYGYTF
TGTGCCAGCAGCTTAGTAGCCGGGAGCCCCTTAACTAACTATGGCTACACCTTC
>TRBV29-1|13|-|TRBJ1-3|-
CSGTGNAGNTIYF
TGCAGCGGAACAGGGAACGCTGGAAACACCATATATTTT
>TRBV18|14|-|TRBJ1-4|-
CASSPSGTNEKLFF
TGTGCCAGCTCACCTTCAGGAACTAATGAAAAACTGTTTTTT
>TRBV5-4|13|-|TRBJ2-3|-
CASNILDTDTQYF
TGTGCCAGCAACATACTAGACACAGATACGCAGTATTTT
>TRBV4-2|16|-|TRBJ1-2|-
CASSQDRGMGGGGYTF
TGTGCCAGCAGCCAAGATCGAGGCATGGGAGGAGGCGGCTACACCTTC
>TRBV7-9|14|TRBD1|TRBJ2-4|few
CASSSTGGSNIQYF
TGTGCCAGCAGTTCGACAGGGGGATCGAACATTCAGTACTTC
>TRBV11-1|16|-|TRBJ1-1|-
CASSLARAIMNTEAFF
TGTGCCAGCAGCTTAGCCCGAGCTATTATGAACACTGAAGCTTTCTTT